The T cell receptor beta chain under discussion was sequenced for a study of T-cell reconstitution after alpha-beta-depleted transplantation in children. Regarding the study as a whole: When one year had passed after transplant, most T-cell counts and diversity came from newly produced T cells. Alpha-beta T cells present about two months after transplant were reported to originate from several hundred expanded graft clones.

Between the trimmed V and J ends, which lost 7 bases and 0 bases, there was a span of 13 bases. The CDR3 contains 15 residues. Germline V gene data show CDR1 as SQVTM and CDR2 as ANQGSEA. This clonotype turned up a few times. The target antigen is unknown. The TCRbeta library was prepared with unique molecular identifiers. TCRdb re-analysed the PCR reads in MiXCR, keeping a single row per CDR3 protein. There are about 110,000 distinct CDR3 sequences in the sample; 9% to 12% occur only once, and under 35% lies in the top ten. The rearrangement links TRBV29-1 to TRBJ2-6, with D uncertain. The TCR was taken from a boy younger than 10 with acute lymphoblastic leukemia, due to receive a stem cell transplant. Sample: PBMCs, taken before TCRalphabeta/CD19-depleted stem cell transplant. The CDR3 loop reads CSARTEPSGANVLTF. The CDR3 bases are TGCAGCGCTCGGACCGAACCCTCTGGGGCCAACGTCCTGACTTTC.